Listed here is a single TCR beta chain. It lacks a known antigen. No base quality values were provided; no much bigger clone lies one nucleotide off. Profiling of TCR beta VDJ combinations and CDR3 sequences used genomic DNA as the template. TCR repertoire sequencing was run on an Illumina HiSeq 2000. Under the source paper's analysis protocol: Repertoires were assessed using TRBV/TRBJ rearrangement plots, CDR3 size and DJ length profiles, and Simpson's diversity index. Whichever DNA sequence was most abundant in the deep sequencing data was defined as the immunodominant clone. CDR3 amino acid sequences were checked for sharing between subjects and were compared against published repertoires and the VDJdb database. The public reads were quality trimmed at Q25 with fastp and then assembled into clones with MiXCR by TCRdb, keeping productive beta chains. Every CDR3 protein is listed once, alongside the most common genes and DNA of its rows. The V and J calls were not made by the authors but by TCRdb's processing. In all, the sample holds about 110,000 distinct CDR3 sequences, and about half of those were seen once. 30% to 40% of the sample goes to the ten largest clones.

Inclusive of the bounding cysteine and phenylalanine, the CDR3 is 13 residues long. Only the CDR3 portion is preserved as DNA: 39 bases, with reading frame beginning at the first base. The germline V gene gives CDR1 as SNHLY and CDR2 as FYNNEI. V sheds 5 bases and J sheds 10 bases, leaving 17 bases between their ends. The record originates from a study of CD8+CD57+ T cells in acquired aplastic anemia (dated by TCRdb to the late 2010s). Regarding the research as a whole: Extracted DNA from sorted CD4+ and CD8+ cells averaged 3.2 ug, ranging from roughly 0.17 to 27.4 ug. Healthy donor samples averaged approximately 10 million reads for CD4+ and under 12 million for CD8+ cells.

The paper as a whole reports these results and caveats: Around 30 CD8+ CDR3 sequences were shared between patients and controls but appeared highly expressed in patients and within their immunodominant clones. Between patients and healthy controls, no significant difference in CD8+ Simpson's diversity was found (P=0.060).

In the study, sorted CD4+ and CD8+ blood T cells from patients with severe aplastic anemia and from healthy subjects underwent deep sequencing of TCR repertoires. Ficoll-Paque density gradient centrifugation was used to isolate peripheral blood mononuclear cells. Before DNA extraction, CD4+ and CD8+ T cells were sorted by FACS or by magnetic beads. The V and J genes are TRBV2 and TRBJ1-1, with the D gene not clear enough to name. The receptor comes from a human donor in good health, serving as a control. The sequenced sample was sorted CD4+, CD8+, or CD8+CD57+ T cells (not recorded which) from PBMCs. The bases read TGTGCCAGCAGTTTAGGGCCAGTCAAGAGAGCTTTCTTT. The encoded protein is CASSLGPVKRAFF.